Below are 7 T cell receptor beta chains sequenced from a single sample in a study of human T cells and chemical hapten exposure. Time point: patch test 2, 6 weeks after DPC sensitization. The treatment denotes: therapeutic diphenylcyclopropenone sensitization with weekly scalp DPC. TCRdb recomputed calls from the RACE reads with MiXCR, one row per CDR3 protein. The data contain about 82,000 distinct CDR3 sequences, about 9.4% of them seen just once; the ten biggest clones take up around 4.7%. This specimen was whole blood, taken in connection with sensitization to the hapten diphenylcyclopropenone (DPC). These receptors were obtained from a woman in her 50s with alopecia areata. Some clones in this sample may be carry-over from other donors' samples.

The rearrangement links TRBV7-2 to TRBJ2-2, with TRBD2 matching over 8 bases. V lost 5 bases and J lost 4; bases outside the gene matches: 9. This CDR3 has 16 residues. The V gene's germline CDR1 is SGHTA and CDR2 FQGNSA. CDR3 bases: TGTGCCAGCAGCGCCAGCGGGAGTCGCCCCACCGGGGAGCTGTTTTTT. Its protein is CASSASGSRPTGELFF.

This clonotype was found many times. V usage is TRBV7-2 and J usage is TRBJ2-1; no definite D call. The CDR3 consists of 14 residues. The V gene's germline CDR1 is SGHTA and CDR2 FQGNSA. Trimming left V 2 bases short and J 5 bases short, with 10 bases between. CDR3 bases: TGTGCCAGCAGCTTACTCATATTAGACAATGAGCAGTTCTTC. This codes for CASSLLILDNEQFF. Full variable domain (missing parts from reference TRBV7-2 and TRBJ2-1): GAGVSQSPSNKVTEKGKDVELRCDPISGHTALYWYRQSLGQGLEFLIYFQGNSAPDKSGLPSDRFSAERTGGSVSTLTIQRTQQEDSAVYLCASSLLILDNEQFFGPGTRLTVL.

Here the CDR3 DNA reads TGTGCCAGCAGCTTGATTTCCGCCGGGGAGCTGTTTTTT. Protein sequence: CASSLISAGELFF. This chain uses TRBV5-8 with TRBJ2-2; unclear D gene. Germline loops: CDR1 SGHTS, CDR2 YDEGEE. The CDR3 spans 13 residues. V lost 1 base and J lost 6, with 7 bases in between. Complete variable domain (other parts from reference TRBV5-8 and TRBJ2-2): EAGVTQSPTHLIKTRGQQATLRCSPISGHTSVYWYQQALGLGLQFLLWYDEGEERNRGNFPPRFSGRQFPNYSSELNVNALELEDSALYLCASSLISAGELFFGEGSRLTVL.

This clonotype was recorded many times. The chain uses TRBV20-1 and TRBJ2-1; 10 nucleotides agree with TRBD2. There are 17 residues in the CDR3. V dropped 0 bases and J dropped 2; count of bases not matched to a gene: 7. Per the germline V gene, CDR1 is DFQATT and CDR2 is SNEGSKA (reference sequence). In DNA form, the CDR3 reads TGCAGTGCTAGAGATTACCTAGCGGGAGTCCCCTACAATGAGCAGTTCTTC. It codes for CSARDYLAGVPYNEQFF.

This clonotype has a count of ten or more. This chain uses TRBV20-1 with TRBJ2-3; maybe TRBD2 (5 bases). The CDR3 has 18 amino acids. Germline values: CDR1 DFQATT, CDR2 SNEGSKA (reference sequence). The V end was cut by 1 base, the J end by 4 bases, with 24 bases between. The CDR3 protein is CSARALVRAARRSDTQYF. In DNA, the CDR3 is TGCAGTGCTAGAGCGCTCGTTAGGGCGGCCCGGAGGTCAGATACGCAGTATTTT.

This clonotype was found many times. CDR3 region: CATSRGDKTYEQYF. The CDR3 DNA is TGTGCCACCAGCAGAGGGGACAAGACCTACGAGCAGTACTTC. V usage is TRBV15 and J usage is TRBJ2-7, with D maybe TRBD1 (6 bases). CDR1 is LNHNV and CDR2 is YYDKDF in the germline V gene (reference sequence). The CDR3 has 14 residues. Trimming shortened V by 1 base and J by 2 bases, and 9 bases separated the two germline ends.

This clonotype was counted a few times. A read error may account for a junction end that differs from germline. This chain connects TRBV15 to TRBJ2-5; the match to TRBD2 covers 10 bases. The CDR3 sequence is 17 residues long. Germline CDR1 LNHNV, CDR2 YYDKDF (reference sequence). CDR3 sequence reads: CVTSRVHGTSVQETQYF. CDR3 coding DNA: TGTGTCACCAGCAGAGTTCATGGGACTAGCGTACAAGAGACCCAGTACTTC.